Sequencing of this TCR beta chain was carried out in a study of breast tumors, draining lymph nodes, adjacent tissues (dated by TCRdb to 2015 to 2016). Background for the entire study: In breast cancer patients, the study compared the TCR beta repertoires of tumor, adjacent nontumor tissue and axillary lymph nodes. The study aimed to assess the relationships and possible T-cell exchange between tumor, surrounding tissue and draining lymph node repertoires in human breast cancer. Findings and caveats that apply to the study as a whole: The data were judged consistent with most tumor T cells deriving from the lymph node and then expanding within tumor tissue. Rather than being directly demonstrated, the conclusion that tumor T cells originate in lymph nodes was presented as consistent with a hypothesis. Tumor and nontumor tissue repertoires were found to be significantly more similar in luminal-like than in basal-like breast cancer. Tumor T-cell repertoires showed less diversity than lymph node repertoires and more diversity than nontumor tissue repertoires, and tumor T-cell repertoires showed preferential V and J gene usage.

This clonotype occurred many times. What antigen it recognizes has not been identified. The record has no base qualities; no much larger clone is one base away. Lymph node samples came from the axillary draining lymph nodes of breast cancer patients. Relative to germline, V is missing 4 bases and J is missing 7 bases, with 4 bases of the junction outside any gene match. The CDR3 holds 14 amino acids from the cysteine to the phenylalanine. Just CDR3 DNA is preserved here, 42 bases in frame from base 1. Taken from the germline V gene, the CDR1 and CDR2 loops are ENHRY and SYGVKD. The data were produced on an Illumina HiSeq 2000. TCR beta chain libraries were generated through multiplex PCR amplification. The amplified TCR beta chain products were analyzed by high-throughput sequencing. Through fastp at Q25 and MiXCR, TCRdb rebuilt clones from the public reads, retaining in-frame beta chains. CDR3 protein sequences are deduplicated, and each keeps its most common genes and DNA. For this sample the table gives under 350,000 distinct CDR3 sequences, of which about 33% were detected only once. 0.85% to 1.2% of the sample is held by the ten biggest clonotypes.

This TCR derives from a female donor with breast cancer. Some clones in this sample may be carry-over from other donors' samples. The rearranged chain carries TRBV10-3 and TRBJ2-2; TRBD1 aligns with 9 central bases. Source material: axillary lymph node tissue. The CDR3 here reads CAISGDRELGELFF. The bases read TGTGCCATCAGTGGGGACAGGGAACTCGGGGAGCTGTTTTTT.